These 15 T cell receptor beta chains were all obtained from the same sample, sequenced in a study of blood T cells in healthy people across ages. Primers used in a second PCR of about 6 to 11 cycles were a sample-barcoded 5' primer and a J-beta primer mix. TCRdb independently ran MiXCR on the 5' RACE reads; one entry per CDR3 protein. The top ten clones hold about 2.9% of a sample with approximately 780,000 distinct CDR3 sequences, approximately 24% of them seen once. These data were likewise used in another study, on T cells of mothers and their children.

Material: blood. Source of these receptors: a boy under 18 in good health.

This rearrangement joins TRBV9 to TRBJ2-1; D is possibly TRBD2 (6 bases). V was clipped by 2 bases and J by 0 bases, with 15 bases between them. The CDR3 sequence is 17 residues long. Germline CDR1 SGDLS, CDR2 YYNGEE. This CDR3 is CASSVPEGRSSYNEQFF. The CDR3 bases are TGTGCCAGCAGCGTGCCGGAGGGGAGGAGCTCCTACAATGAGCAGTTCTTC.

This clonotype came up a few times. The gene calls are TRBV20-1 and TRBJ1-5; D is ambiguous. Germline V CDR1 and CDR2: DFQATT, SNEGSKA (reference sequence). The V gene lost 3 bases and the J gene lost 2 bases, with 11 bases spanning the gap. This CDR3 is built from 14 residues. The CDR3 sequence: CSARAPKGNQPQHF. As DNA, the CDR3 is TGCAGTGCTAGGGCGCCAAAGGGCAATCAGCCCCAGCATTTT.

The chain recombines TRBV4-3 with TRBJ1-2, with no clear D. The CDR3 covers 16 residues. Trimming left V 3 bases short and J 2 bases short, with 16 bases between. CDR1 LGHNA and CDR2 YSLEER come from the germline V gene. CDR3 residues: CASSHGSRQTNYGYTF. CDR3 bases: TGCGCCAGCAGCCACGGGTCTCGGCAAACGAACTATGGCTACACCTTC.

V is TRBV7-2 and J is TRBJ2-5; no clear D. The DNA end is more similar to TRBJ2-1, so the J call may be wrong. This CDR3 region has 14 residues. Germline V gene data show CDR1 as SGHTA and CDR2 as FQGNSA. In DNA, the CDR3 is TGTGCCAGCAGCGTTACAATCTCCGTCAATGAGCAGTTCTTC. Its protein is CASSVTISVNEQFF.

The chain employs TRBV7-3 and TRBJ1-6; D unclear. The germline gives CDR1 SGHTA, CDR2 FQGTGA. V was shortened by 5 bases and J by 6 bases, with 11 bases between the two germline ends. This CDR3 comprises 14 residues. The CDR3 reads CASSSTWGNSPLHF. In nucleotides, the CDR3 is TGTGCCAGCAGCAGTACTTGGGGTAATTCACCCCTCCACTTT.

In its sample, this clonotype was seen a few times. V is TRBV12-5 and J is TRBJ2-2, with D maybe TRBD2 (5 bases). CDR1 and CDR2 (germline): LGHNT, FRNRAP. The CDR3 totals 15 residues. Trimming took off 1 base at V and 4 bases at J, with 10 bases between the two ends. The CDR3 DNA reads TGTGCTAGTGGTTTGGACACGGGGTTCACCGGGGAGCTGTTTTTT. The encoded protein is CASGLDTGFTGELFF.

The rearrangement uses TRBV18 and TRBJ1-1, with no clear D. The CDR3 totals 17 residues. Germline CDR1 and CDR2: KGHSH and LQKENI. Trimming shortened V by 0 bases and J by 2 bases, and 16 bases separated the two germline ends. The CDR3 region is CASSPPSSSAPNTEAFF. Here the CDR3 DNA reads TGTGCCAGCTCACCACCGTCAAGTTCGGCGCCCAACACTGAAGCTTTCTTT. Complete variable domain (other parts from reference TRBV18 and TRBJ1-1): NAGVMQNPRHLVRRRGQEARLRCSPMKGHSHVYWYRQLPEEGLKFMVYLQKENIIDESGMPKERFSAEFPKEGPSILRIQQVVRGDSAAYFCASSPPSSSAPNTEAFFGQGTRLTVV.

The chain combines TRBV20-1 with TRBJ2-5; 7 bases map to TRBD2. V dropped 6 bases and J dropped 0; count of bases not matched to a gene: 7. Germline V CDR1 and CDR2: DFQATT, SNEGSKA (reference sequence). This CDR3 contains 14 residues. The CDR3 coding sequence is TGCAGTGCCCTCCCCGGGGGGTACCAAGAGACCCAGTACTTC. This sequence encodes CSALPGGYQETQYF.

The rearrangement links TRBV7-9 to TRBJ1-6; 9 bases fit TRBD1. V was pared by 0 bases and J by 8 bases, with 2 bases of the junction left unmatched. CDR1 SEHNR and CDR2 FQNEAQ come from the germline V gene (reference sequence). This CDR3 is built from 15 residues. CDR3 region: CASSLAGDRDSPLHF. The CDR3 DNA sequence: TGTGCCAGCAGCTTAGCGGGGGACAGGGATTCACCCCTCCACTTT.

The chain links TRBV4-1 to TRBJ1-2, with D possibly matching TRBD1 (6 bases). Germline-derived CDR1 and CDR2 are MGHRA and YSYEKL. The CDR3 totals 14 residues. V was pared by 6 bases and J by 6 bases, with 17 bases between. For the CDR3, the DNA is TGCGCCAGCAGTCCCCGACATCAGGGGAATGGCTACACCTTC. Translated: CASSPRHQGNGYTF.

The V call is TRBV5-6, the J call TRBJ1-6, with TRBD1 identical over 8 bases. J lost 10 bases, V lost 5 bases, and 11 bases had no gene match. This CDR3 is 15 amino acids long. CDR1 SGHDT and CDR2 YYEEEE come from the germline V gene. The CDR3, as DNA: TGTGCCAGCAGATCTACCGGGACAGGAGGGTCACCCCTCCACTTT. It specifies CASRSTGTGGSPLHF.

This clonotype was observed a handful of times. This chain links TRBV20-1 with TRBJ1-2; 7 bases line up with TRBD1. The CDR3 spans 12 residues. With V trimmed by 6 bases and J by 4 bases, 5 bases remained unmatched. Germline-derived CDR1 and CDR2 are DFQATT and SNEGSKA (reference sequence). The CDR3 reads CSAPNRGYGYTF. The CDR3 DNA reads TGCAGTGCGCCAAACAGGGGCTATGGCTACACCTTC.

This rearrangement joins TRBV23-1 to TRBJ2-1, with TRBD1 identical over 7 bases. TRBV23-1 belongs to the ORF category, with a function that is uncertain. This CDR3 is 16 amino acids long. With 8 bases clipped from V and 4 bases from J, the junction kept 14 bases outside the gene matches. DNA of the CDR3: TGCGCCAGCTTATCCACCAGGGACAGTTTTTACAATGAGCAGTTCTTC. It codes for CASLSTRDSFYNEQFF.

J is TRBJ2-7 and V is TRBV6-1, with D perhaps assigned TRBD1 or TRBD2 (5 bases each). CDR1 MNHNS and CDR2 SASEGT come from the germline V gene. The CDR3 has 15 amino acids. Trimming left V 3 bases short and J 0 bases short, with 12 bases between. DNA of the CDR3: TGTGCCAGCAGTGACCGGGGACGAAGCTCCTACGAGCAGTACTTC. Residues: CASSDRGRSSYEQYF.

This chain connects TRBV25-1 to TRBJ2-7, with D possibly TRBD2 on 6 matching bases. The CDR3 loop spans 10 amino acids. Trimming shortened V by 10 bases and J by 7 bases, and 11 bases separated the two germline ends. Germline values: CDR1 MGHDK, CDR2 SYGVNS. The CDR3 DNA reads as TGTGCCACGAATGGGGGGGAGCAGTACTTC. Its protein product is CATNGGEQYF.